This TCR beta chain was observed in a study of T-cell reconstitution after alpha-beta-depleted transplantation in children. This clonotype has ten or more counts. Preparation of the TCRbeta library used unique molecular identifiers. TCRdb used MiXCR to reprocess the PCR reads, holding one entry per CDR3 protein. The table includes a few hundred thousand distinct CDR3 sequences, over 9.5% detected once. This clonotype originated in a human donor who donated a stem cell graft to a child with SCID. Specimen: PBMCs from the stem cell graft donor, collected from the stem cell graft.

CDR3 DNA: TGTGCCAGCAGCTTGCAGCGGGGGGTCACAGATACGCAGTATTTT. It yields the protein CASSLQRGVTDTQYF. This chain uses TRBV7-2 with TRBJ2-3; 9 bases match TRBD2. With V trimmed by 3 bases and J by 2 bases, 3 bases remained unmatched. The CDR3 has 15 amino acids. CDR1 SGHTA and CDR2 FQGNSA come from the germline V gene.